The 13 T cell receptor beta chains in this list originate from one sample, sequenced in a study of blood T cell repertoires in COVID-19. Profiled with immunoSEQ multiplex PCR; TCRdb holds only in-frame clones, not every one. This sample has about 100,000 clones; about 91% occur once, and the top ten carry roughly 6%. Source material: peripheral blood. Receptor source: a human donor in a cohort sampled during active COVID-19.

J is TRBJ1-5 and V is TRBV28, with TRBD1 matching over 8 bases. With 3 bases clipped from V and 4 bases from J, the junction kept 11 bases outside the gene matches. Germline CDR1 MDHEN, CDR2 SYDVKM. The CDR3 consists of 17 residues. Here the CDR3 reads CASSFQRGRGLNQPQHF. CDR3 bases: TGTGCCAGCAGTTTCCAACGGGGCAGGGGGCTTAATCAGCCCCAGCATTTT.

The CDR3: CASRASGGREQYF. CDR3 nucleotides: TGCGCCAGCAGGGCTAGCGGGGGCCGCGAGCAGTACTTC. This chain connects TRBV4-3 to TRBJ2-7; 10 bases align to TRBD2. The junction had 5 bases not matched to a gene; V was cut back by 6 bases and J by 6 bases. The CDR3 extends over 13 amino acids. Germline V CDR1 and CDR2: LGHNA, YSLEER.

The chain recombines TRBV4-2 with TRBJ2-7, with D possibly matching TRBD2 (6 bases). Deletions cut 3 bases from V and 1 base from J, with 16 bases between. There are 16 residues in the CDR3. Germline V gives CDR1 LGHNA, CDR2 YNFKEQ. The CDR3 here is CASSHGGGGSSYEQYF. The CDR3 DNA reads as TGTGCCAGCAGCCACGGGGGTGGGGGTTCGTCCTACGAGCAGTACTTC.

This chain links TRBV4-3 with TRBJ2-1, with D possibly being TRBD2 (6 bases). Germline CDR1 is LGHNA and CDR2 is YSLEER. Between the trimmed V and J ends, which lost 0 bases and 6 bases, there was a span of 15 bases. This CDR3 contains 16 residues. The CDR3 sequence: CASSQDLLAGGNEQFF. The CDR3 coding sequence is TGCGCCAGCAGCCAAGACCTACTAGCCGGTGGCAATGAGCAGTTCTTC.

The V call is TRBV5-5, the J call TRBJ1-1; D call uncertain. The germline CDR1 and CDR2 sequences are SGHKS and YYEKEE (reference sequence). CDR3 size: 14 residues. V was cut by 2 bases and J by 0 bases, with 8 bases left in between. CDR3 sequence: CASSFITMNTEAFF. The CDR3 DNA reads TGTGCCAGCAGCTTCATTACTATGAACACTGAAGCTTTCTTT. Full variable domain (remainder filled in from reference TRBV5-5 and TRBJ1-1): DAGVTQSPTHLIKTRGQQVTLRCSPISGHKSVSWYQQVLGQGPQFIFQYYEKEERGRGNFPDRFSARQFPNYSSELNVNALLLGDSALYLCASSFITMNTEAFFGQGTRLTVV.

The CDR3 DNA sequence: TGTGCCAGCAGCGCGTCAGGGGGGTGGACAGATACGCAGTATTTT. As protein: CASSASGGWTDTQYF. V is TRBV9 and J is TRBJ2-3; the D gene is possibly TRBD1 (7 bases). Germline V gene lookup returns CDR1 SGDLS and CDR2 YYNGEE. This CDR3 contains 15 residues. V dropped 3 bases and J dropped 3 bases, with 14 bases sitting between them.

The table lists this clone with a count of one. The CDR3: CASSYFDRGVTDTQYF. The CDR3 nucleotides are TGTGCCAGCAGTTACTTCGACAGGGGTGTTACAGATACGCAGTATTTT. The chain combines TRBV6-5 with TRBJ2-3; 8 nucleotides agree with TRBD1. This CDR3 contains 16 residues. Germline CDR1 reads MNHEY; CDR2 reads SVGAGI. The V gene end was trimmed by 1 base and the J gene end by 3 bases; junction bases not matched to a gene: 6.

The chain joins TRBV11-2 to TRBJ2-5; TRBD2 aligns across 7 bases. The germline V gene encodes CDR1 SGHAT and CDR2 FQNNGV. The CDR3 spans 16 residues. V lost 1 base and J lost 0; bases outside the gene matches: 5. The CDR3 bases are TGTGCCAGCAGCTTAGGACTAGCTTCCTACCAAGAGACCCAGTACTTC. Protein: CASSLGLASYQETQYF.

J is TRBJ1-5 and V is TRBV21-1; TRBD1, as called in the table, went unchecked against the DNA. TRBV21-1 has pseudogene status. The CDR3 is made up of 13 amino acids. CDR3 protein: CASRTGLIQPQHF. CDR3 bases: TGTGCCAGCAGGACAGGGCTTATTCAGCCCCAGCATTTT.

This chain connects TRBV19 to TRBJ1-6, with D maybe TRBD1 (5 bases). This CDR3 comprises 15 residues. Trimming took 7 bases from V and 9 from J, leaving 19 bases between them. CDR1 and CDR2 (germline): LNHDA, SQIVND (reference sequence). The CDR3 DNA is TGTGCCAGTACTGACAGTTTCGGTGGGGTTTCACCCCTCCACTTT. It specifies CASTDSFGGVSPLHF. The full variable domain, completed using reference TRBV19 and TRBJ1-6, is DGGITQSPKYLFRKEGQNVTLSCEQNLNHDAMYWYRQDPGQGLRLIYYSQIVNDFQKGDIAEGYSVSREKKESFPLTVTSAQKNPTAFYLCASTDSFGGVSPLHFGNGTRLTVT.

This chain connects TRBV5-5 to TRBJ2-7; D is ambiguous. V was shortened by 4 bases and J by 4 bases, with 24 bases between the two germline ends. This CDR3 contains 17 residues. The germline gives CDR1 SGHKS, CDR2 YYEKEE (reference sequence). DNA for the CDR3: TGTGCCAGCAGCCGCGGTTTTAGCCGCCCGGTCGGGTACGAGCAGTACTTC. Translating it yields CASSRGFSRPVGYEQYF. Full variable domain (remainder filled in from reference TRBV5-5 and TRBJ2-7): DAGVTQSPTHLIKTRGQQVTLRCSPISGHKSVSWYQQVLGQGPQFIFQYYEKEERGRGNFPDRFSARQFPNYSSELNVNALLLGDSALYLCASSRGFSRPVGYEQYFGPGTRLTVT.

This sequence joins TRBV28 and TRBJ2-6, with D uncertain. This CDR3 is 17 amino acids long. V lost 0 bases and J 0 bases, leaving 9 bases between the germline ends. Germline V gives CDR1 MDHEN, CDR2 SYDVKM. In nucleotides, the CDR3 is TGTGCCAGCAGTTTATGGCAAGCCGTCTCTGGGGCCAACGTCCTGACTTTC. Its protein is CASSLWQAVSGANVLTF.

The chain couples TRBV6-5 to TRBJ1-4; 10 bases map to TRBD1. V shed 6 bases and J 8 bases; nucleotides not matched to a gene: 9. This CDR3 comprises 15 residues. The germline CDR1 and CDR2 sequences are MNHEY and SVGAGI. CDR3 nucleotides: TGTGCCAGCAGCTCCTTCGACAGGGGGCAGGAAAAACTGTTTTTT. Encoded protein: CASSSFDRGQEKLFF.